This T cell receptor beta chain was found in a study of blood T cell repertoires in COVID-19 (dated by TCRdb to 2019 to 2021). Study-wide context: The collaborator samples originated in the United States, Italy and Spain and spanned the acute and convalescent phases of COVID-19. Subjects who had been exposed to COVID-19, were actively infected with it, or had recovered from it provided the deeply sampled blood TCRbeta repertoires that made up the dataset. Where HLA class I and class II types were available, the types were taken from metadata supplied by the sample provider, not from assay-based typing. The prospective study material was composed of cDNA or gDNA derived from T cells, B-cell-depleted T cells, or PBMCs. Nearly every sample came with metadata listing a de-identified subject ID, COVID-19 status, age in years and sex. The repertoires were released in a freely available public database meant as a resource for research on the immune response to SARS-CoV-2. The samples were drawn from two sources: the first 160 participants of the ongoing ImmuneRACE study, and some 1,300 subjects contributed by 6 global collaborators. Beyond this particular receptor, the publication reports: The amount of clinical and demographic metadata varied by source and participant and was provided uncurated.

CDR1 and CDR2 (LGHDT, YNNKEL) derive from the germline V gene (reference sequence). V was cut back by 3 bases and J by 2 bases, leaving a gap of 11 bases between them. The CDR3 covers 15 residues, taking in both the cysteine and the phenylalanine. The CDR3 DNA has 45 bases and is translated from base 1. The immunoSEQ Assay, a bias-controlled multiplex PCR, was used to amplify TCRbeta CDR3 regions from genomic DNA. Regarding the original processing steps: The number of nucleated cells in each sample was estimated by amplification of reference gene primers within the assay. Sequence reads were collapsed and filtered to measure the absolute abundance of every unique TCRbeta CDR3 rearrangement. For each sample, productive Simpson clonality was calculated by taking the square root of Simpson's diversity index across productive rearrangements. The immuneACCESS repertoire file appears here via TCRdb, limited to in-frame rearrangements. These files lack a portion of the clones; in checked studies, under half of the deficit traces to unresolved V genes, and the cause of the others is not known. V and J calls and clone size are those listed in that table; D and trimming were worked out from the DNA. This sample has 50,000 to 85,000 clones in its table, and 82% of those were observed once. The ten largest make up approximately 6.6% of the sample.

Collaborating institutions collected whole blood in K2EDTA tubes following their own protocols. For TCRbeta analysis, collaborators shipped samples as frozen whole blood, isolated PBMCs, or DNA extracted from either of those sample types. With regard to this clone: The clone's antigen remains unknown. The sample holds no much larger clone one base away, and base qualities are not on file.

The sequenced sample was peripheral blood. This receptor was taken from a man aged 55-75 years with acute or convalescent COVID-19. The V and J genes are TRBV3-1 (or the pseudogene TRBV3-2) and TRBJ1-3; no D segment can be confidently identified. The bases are TGTGCCAGCAGCCAGGGCCGGCAGACTGGAAACACCATATATTTT. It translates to CASSQGRQTGNTIYF.